Following are 15 T cell receptor beta chains from one sample sequenced in a study of blood T cell repertoires in COVID-19. Data came from immunoSEQ multiplex PCR; TCRdb stores just in-frame clones and leaves some out. The sample lists about 240,000 clones, approximately 90% seen once, with approximately 4.1% in the top ten. The sample consisted of PBMCs or T cells enriched from blood (not recorded which). The origin of the receptors is a woman aged 25-40 years who had recovered from COVID-19.

J is TRBJ1-2 and V is TRBV19; the match to TRBD1 covers 8 bases. V lost 7 bases and J lost 8; bases outside the gene matches: 12. CDR3 size: 14 residues. Germline V CDR1 and CDR2: LNHDA, SQIVND (reference sequence). The CDR3 region is CASNSGTGPEGYTF. The CDR3 bases are TGTGCCAGTAACTCCGGGACAGGACCTGAGGGCTACACCTTC.

This chain connects TRBV7-8 to TRBJ2-1; no reliable D call. Trimming stripped 10 bases from V and 0 bases from J, with 13 bases between. The germline V gene encodes CDR1 SGHVS and CDR2 FQNEAQ. This CDR3 contains 14 residues. The CDR3 nucleotides read TGTGCCACCTACCTTAGCTCCTCCTACAATGAGCAGTTCTTC. This codes for CATYLSSSYNEQFF.

The sample holds one count of this clone. The chain joins TRBV19 to TRBJ1-1; the D is unclear. With 7 bases removed from V and 2 bases from J, the gap between germline ends came to 14 bases. The CDR3 totals 14 residues. The germline V gene has CDR1 LNHDA and CDR2 SQIVND (reference sequence). The CDR3 bases are TGTGCCAGTATCCGGGGTATAGCAAACACTGAAGCTTTCTTT. Protein sequence: CASIRGIANTEAFF.

The chain is built from TRBV20-1 and TRBJ1-2, with D hard to call. The CDR3 is made up of 11 amino acids. The germline V gene has CDR1 DFQATT and CDR2 SNEGSKA (reference sequence). Trimming removed 6 bases from V and 7 bases from J, with 12 bases in between. CDR3 bases: TGCAGTGCCTGGGGAGGGTTTGGCTACACCTTC. This gives the protein CSAWGGFGYTF.

This clone was counted once. The V and J genes are TRBV12-5 and TRBJ2-7; D is unresolved. Germline V gives CDR1 LGHNT, CDR2 FRNRAP. Trimming took off 5 bases at V and 3 bases at J, with 14 bases between the two ends. CDR3 length: 14 amino acids. This CDR3 is CASGPSFDFYEQYF. The DNA of the CDR3 is TGTGCTAGTGGTCCAAGCTTCGACTTCTACGAGCAGTACTTC. Full variable domain (missing parts from reference TRBV12-5 and TRBJ2-7): DARVTQTPRHKVTEMGQEVTMRCQPILGHNTVFWYRQTMMQGLELLAYFRNRAPLDDSGMPKDRFSAEMPDATLATLKIQPSEPRDSAVYFCASGPSFDFYEQYFGPGTRLTVT.

The chain uses TRBV5-1 and TRBJ2-7; 13 bases are a match to TRBD2. With V trimmed by 0 bases and J by 6 bases, 6 bases remained unmatched. The CDR3 spans 16 residues. Germline loops: CDR1 SGHRS, CDR2 YFSETQ. The CDR3 protein is CASSLARTSGSREQYF. CDR3 nucleotide sequence: TGCGCCAGCAGCTTGGCCAGGACTAGCGGGAGTCGCGAGCAGTACTTC.

This chain links TRBV4-1 with TRBJ2-3, with D hard to call. V was clipped by 1 base and J by 0 bases, with 5 bases between them. CDR1 and CDR2 (germline): MGHRA, YSYEKL. The CDR3 loop spans 14 amino acids. CDR3 sequence (DNA): TGCGCCAGCAGCCAAGCCGGGAGCACAGATACGCAGTATTTT. Translation: CASSQAGSTDTQYF.

The chain couples TRBV7-2 to TRBJ2-7, with D unresolved. Germline loops: CDR1 SGHTA, CDR2 FQGNSA. CDR3 length: 15 residues. V shed 4 bases and J shed 5 bases, with 18 bases lying between them. The CDR3 loop is CASSYYTLGTNEQYF. The CDR3 DNA follows: TGTGCCAGCAGCTACTACACCCTCGGCACTAACGAGCAGTACTTC.

This clone has just one count. The chain joins TRBV6-5 to TRBJ2-3; TRBD2 matches at 7 bases. V dropped 2 bases and J dropped 0; count of bases not matched to a gene: 5. The germline gives CDR1 MNHEY, CDR2 SVGAGI. The CDR3 loop spans 16 amino acids. CDR3 in DNA: TGTGCCAGCAGTTACCAGACTAGCAGTAGCACAGATACGCAGTATTTT. It translates to CASSYQTSSSTDTQYF.

This clone was seen only a few times. The chain combines TRBV5-1 with TRBJ1-2; 8 bases map to TRBD1. Germline values: CDR1 SGHRS, CDR2 YFSETQ. The CDR3 spans 15 residues. The V and J ends lost 2 bases and 6 bases, in that order; junction bases with no gene match: 9. CDR3 DNA: TGCGCCAGCAGCTTCACCGGACAGGGAGGCGATGGCTACACCTTC. Translation gives CASSFTGQGGDGYTF.

The V gene is TRBV30, the J gene TRBJ2-3; D might be TRBD2 (6 bases). V lost 5 bases and J 3 bases, leaving 18 bases between the germline ends. Germline-derived CDR1 and CDR2 are GTSNPN and SVGIG (reference sequence). The CDR3 sequence is 15 residues long. Here the CDR3 reads CAWVTGLLLTDTQYF. The CDR3 nucleotides read TGTGCCTGGGTGACGGGACTGCTCTTGACAGATACGCAGTATTTT.

The chain couples TRBV30 to TRBJ1-2; the match to TRBD1 covers 8 bases. The CDR3 spans 15 residues. Germline lookup yields CDR1 GTSNPN and CDR2 SVGIG (reference sequence). V lost 8 bases, J lost 1 base, and 12 bases stayed unmatched. CDR3 sequence (DNA): TGTGCCACCATAAGCCAGGGGGCGCTTAACTATGGCTACACCTTC. It codes for CATISQGALNYGYTF.

The chain uses TRBV5-4 and TRBJ2-1; weak D call: TRBD2 (6 bases). Germline V lookup: CDR1 SGHNT, CDR2 YYREEE (reference sequence). The CDR3 length is 15 residues. V was clipped by 1 base and J by 10 bases, with 18 bases between them. The chain's CDR3 is CASSLQVAEVLEQFF. The CDR3 bases are TGTGCCAGCAGCTTGCAGGTAGCGGAGGTCCTGGAGCAGTTCTTC. Complete variable domain (other parts from reference TRBV5-4 and TRBJ2-1): ETGVTQSPTHLIKTRGQQVTLRCSSQSGHNTVSWYQQALGQGPQFIFQYYREEENGRGNFPPRFSGLQFPNYSSELNVNALELDDSALYLCASSLQVAEVLEQFFGPGTRLTVL.

The chain couples TRBV12-3 or TRBV12-4 to TRBJ1-1; 8 nucleotides align to TRBD1. Trimming removed 6 bases from V and 5 bases from J; junction bases left unmatched: 5. The CDR3 spans 13 residues. CDR3 sequence: CASSLTGVTEAFF. In DNA, the CDR3 is TGTGCCAGCAGCCTGACAGGGGTGACTGAAGCTTTCTTT.

The chain joins TRBV12-3 or TRBV12-4 to TRBJ2-3, with TRBD2 identical over 10 bases. CDR3 length: 13 amino acids. V gave up 6 bases and J gave up 6 bases; unmatched junction bases: 3. CDR3 sequence (DNA): TGTGCCAGCAGCCGACTAGCGGGTGATACGCAGTATTTT. This sequence encodes CASSRLAGDTQYF.